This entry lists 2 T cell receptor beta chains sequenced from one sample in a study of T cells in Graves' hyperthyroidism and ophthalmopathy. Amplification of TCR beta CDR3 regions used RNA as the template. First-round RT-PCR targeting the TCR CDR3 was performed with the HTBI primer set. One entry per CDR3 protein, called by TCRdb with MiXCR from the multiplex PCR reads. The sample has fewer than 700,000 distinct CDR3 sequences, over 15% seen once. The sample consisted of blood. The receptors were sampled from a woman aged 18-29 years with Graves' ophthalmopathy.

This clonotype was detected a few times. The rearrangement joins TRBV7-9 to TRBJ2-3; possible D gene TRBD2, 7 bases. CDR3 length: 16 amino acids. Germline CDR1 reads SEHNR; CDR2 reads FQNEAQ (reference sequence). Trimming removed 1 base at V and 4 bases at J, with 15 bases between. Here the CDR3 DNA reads TGTGCCAGCAGCTTAGATTTGGGGGGGCCCCCAGATACGCAGTATTTT. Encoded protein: CASSLDLGGPPDTQYF.

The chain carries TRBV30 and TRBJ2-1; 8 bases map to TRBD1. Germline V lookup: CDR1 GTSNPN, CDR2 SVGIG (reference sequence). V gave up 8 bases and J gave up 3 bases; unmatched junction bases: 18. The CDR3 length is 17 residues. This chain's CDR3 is CASSIGRRQGLYNEQFF. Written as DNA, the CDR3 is TGTGCCAGTAGTATAGGGAGGAGACAGGGGCTCTACAATGAGCAGTTCTTC. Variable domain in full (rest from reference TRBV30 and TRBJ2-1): SQTIHQWPATLVQPVGSPLSLECTVEGTSNPNLYWYRQAAGRGLQLLFYSVGIGQISSEVPQNLSASRPQDRQFILSSKKLLLSDSGFYLCASSIGRRQGLYNEQFFGPGTRLTVL.